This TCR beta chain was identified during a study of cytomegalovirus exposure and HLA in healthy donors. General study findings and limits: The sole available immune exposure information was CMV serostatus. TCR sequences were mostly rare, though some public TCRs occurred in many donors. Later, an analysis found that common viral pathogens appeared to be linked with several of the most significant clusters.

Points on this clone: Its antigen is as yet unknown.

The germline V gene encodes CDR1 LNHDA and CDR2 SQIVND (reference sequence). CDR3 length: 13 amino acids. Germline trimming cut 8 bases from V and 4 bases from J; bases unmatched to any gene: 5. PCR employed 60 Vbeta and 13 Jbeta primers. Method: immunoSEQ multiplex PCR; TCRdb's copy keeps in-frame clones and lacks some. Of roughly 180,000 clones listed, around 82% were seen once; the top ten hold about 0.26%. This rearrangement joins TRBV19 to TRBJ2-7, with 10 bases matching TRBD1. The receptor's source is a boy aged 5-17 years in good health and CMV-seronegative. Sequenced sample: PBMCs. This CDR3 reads CASRGQGRYEQYF. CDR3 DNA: TGTGCCAGTCGGGGACAGGGGAGATACGAGCAGTACTTC.